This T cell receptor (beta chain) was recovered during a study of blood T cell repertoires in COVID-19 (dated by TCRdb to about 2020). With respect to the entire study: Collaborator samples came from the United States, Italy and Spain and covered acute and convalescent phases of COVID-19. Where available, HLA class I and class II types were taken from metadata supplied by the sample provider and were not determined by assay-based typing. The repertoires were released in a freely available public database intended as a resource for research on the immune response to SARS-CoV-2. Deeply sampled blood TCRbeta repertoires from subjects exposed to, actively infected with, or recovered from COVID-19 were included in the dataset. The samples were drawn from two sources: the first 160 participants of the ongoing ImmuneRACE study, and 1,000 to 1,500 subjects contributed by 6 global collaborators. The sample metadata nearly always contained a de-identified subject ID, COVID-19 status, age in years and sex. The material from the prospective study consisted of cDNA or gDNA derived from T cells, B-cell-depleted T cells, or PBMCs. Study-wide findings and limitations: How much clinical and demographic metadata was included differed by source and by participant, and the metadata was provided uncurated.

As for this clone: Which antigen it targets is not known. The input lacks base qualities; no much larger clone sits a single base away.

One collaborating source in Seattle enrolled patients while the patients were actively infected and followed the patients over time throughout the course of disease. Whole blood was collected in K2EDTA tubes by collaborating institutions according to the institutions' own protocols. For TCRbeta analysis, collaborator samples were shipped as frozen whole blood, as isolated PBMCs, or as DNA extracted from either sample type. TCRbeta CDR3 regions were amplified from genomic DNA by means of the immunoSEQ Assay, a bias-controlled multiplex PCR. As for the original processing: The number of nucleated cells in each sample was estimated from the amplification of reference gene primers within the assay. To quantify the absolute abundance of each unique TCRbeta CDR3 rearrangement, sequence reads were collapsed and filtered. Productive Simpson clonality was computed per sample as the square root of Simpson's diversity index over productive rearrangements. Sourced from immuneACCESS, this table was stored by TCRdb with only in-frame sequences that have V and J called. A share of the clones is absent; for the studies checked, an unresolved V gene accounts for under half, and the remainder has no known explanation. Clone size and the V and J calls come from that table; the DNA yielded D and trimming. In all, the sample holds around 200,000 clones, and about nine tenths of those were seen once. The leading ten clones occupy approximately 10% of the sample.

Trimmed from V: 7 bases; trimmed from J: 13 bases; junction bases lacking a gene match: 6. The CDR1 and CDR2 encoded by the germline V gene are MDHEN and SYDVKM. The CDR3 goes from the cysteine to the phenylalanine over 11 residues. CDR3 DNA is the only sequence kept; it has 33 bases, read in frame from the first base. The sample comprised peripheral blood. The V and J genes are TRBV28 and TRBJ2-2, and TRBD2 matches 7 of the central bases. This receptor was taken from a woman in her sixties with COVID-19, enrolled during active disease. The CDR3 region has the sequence CASTGLDALFF. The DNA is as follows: TGTGCCAGCACCGGACTAGATGCGCTGTTTTTT. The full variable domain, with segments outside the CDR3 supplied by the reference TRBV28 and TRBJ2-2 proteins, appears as DVKVTQSSRYLVKRTGEKVFLECVQDMDHENMFWYRQDPGLGLRLIYFSYDVKMKEKGDIPEGYSVSREKKERFSLILESASTNQTSMYLCASTGLDALFFGEGSRLTVL.